The sample holds a few counts of the clone carrying this T cell receptor beta chain. Its target is not known. These patients, aged 18 to 65, had recently diagnosed hyperthyroidism lasting under 2 months. Predating any ophthalmopathy symptoms, the blood sample was taken at first hyperthyroidism diagnosis. This record comes from a study of T cells in Graves' hyperthyroidism and ophthalmopathy. Overall study findings and caveats: Most thyroid clonotypes with frequency above 0.001 were detected in blood. The model identified upcoming ophthalmopathy a median approximately six months ahead of onset.

Regions amplified from RNA transcripts were the TCR beta CDR3 regions. First-round RT-PCR of the TCR CDR3 relied on the HTBI primer set. TCRdb redid the calling of the multiplex PCR reads with MiXCR, one entry per CDR3 protein. This sample has about 360,000 distinct CDR3 sequences, with approximately 15% found just once. The V end was cut by 1 base, the J end by 4 bases, with 17 bases between. The CDR3 totals 16 residues. CDR1 is DFQATT and CDR2 is SNEGSKA in the germline V gene (reference sequence). The TCR originated in a woman between 18 and 29 years old with Graves' hyperthyroidism that later progressed to Graves' ophthalmopathy. The chain couples TRBV20-1 to TRBJ1-3; the D gene is possibly TRBD1 (6 bases). Sequencing was carried out using blood. CDR3: CSARGPGAIWGNTIYF. The CDR3 DNA follows: TGCAGTGCTAGAGGCCCGGGGGCGATTTGGGGAAACACCATATATTTT.